This entry lists 14 T cell receptor beta chains sequenced from one sample in a study of identical twins. TCRdb re-derived calls from the 5' RACE reads in MiXCR, one entry per CDR3 protein. The sample shows some 1,700,000 distinct CDR3 sequences, roughly 35% of them seen only once. Sequenced: cord blood. The receptor source for this set is a newborn girl in good health.

The chain uses TRBV2 and TRBJ1-1; D remains unclear. The CDR3 runs 10 residues. V lost 8 bases to trimming and J lost 7 bases, with 8 bases between them. Per germline, CDR1 SNHLY and CDR2 FYNNEI. CDR3 loop: CASVSLEAFF. In nucleotides, the CDR3 is TGTGCCAGCGTTAGTCTTGAAGCTTTCTTT.

The chain couples TRBV20-1 to TRBJ1-6; D remains unclear. The V gene lost 6 bases and the J gene lost 7 bases, with 10 bases spanning the gap. This CDR3 is 12 amino acids long. The V gene's germline CDR1 is DFQATT and CDR2 SNEGSKA (reference sequence). The CDR3 spells CSAELGNSPLHF. CDR3 DNA sequence: TGCAGTGCCGAGCTGGGGAATTCACCCCTCCACTTT.

The chain couples TRBV28 to TRBJ2-2, with D possibly being TRBD1 (6 bases). The CDR3 has 15 residues. The germline CDR1 and CDR2 sequences are MDHEN and SYDVKM. The ends were cut back, 3 bases at V and 1 base at J, with 9 bases in the middle. The CDR3 loop is CASSFPRGNTGELFF. The CDR3 DNA follows: TGTGCCAGCAGTTTTCCCAGGGGGAACACCGGGGAGCTGTTTTTT.

The chain recombines TRBV28 with TRBJ1-4; D perhaps matches TRBD1 (5 bases). This CDR3 contains 16 residues. The V and J ends lost 5 bases and 4 bases respectively, with 17 bases between them. The germline V gene encodes CDR1 MDHEN and CDR2 SYDVKM. This CDR3 reads CASSPPSQAYNEKLFF. The CDR3 nucleotides read TGTGCCAGCAGTCCCCCTTCACAGGCGTATAATGAAAAACTGTTTTTT.

This clonotype was counted between two and nine times. The chain combines TRBV10-3 with TRBJ2-3, with 8 positions matching TRBD2. Germline-derived CDR1 and CDR2 are ENHRY and SYGVKD. CDR3 length equals 15 residues. V was pared by 4 bases and J by 2 bases, with 5 bases of the junction left unmatched. The CDR3 protein is CAISGTSGFTDTQYF. CDR3 bases: TGTGCCATCAGTGGCACTAGCGGATTCACAGATACGCAGTATTTT.

V is TRBV7-2 and J is TRBJ2-1, with 11 bases aligning to TRBD2. The CDR3 totals 16 residues. Trimming at V came to 4 bases and at J to 5 bases, leaving 7 bases not matched to a gene. The germline gives CDR1 SGHTA, CDR2 FQGNSA. DNA of the CDR3: TGTGCCAGCAGCTGGCCTAGCGGGGGGAACAACAATGAGCAGTTCTTC. Protein: CASSWPSGGNNNEQFF. Complete variable domain (other parts from reference TRBV7-2 and TRBJ2-1): GAGVSQSPSNKVTEKGKDVELRCDPISGHTALYWYRQSLGQGLEFLIYFQGNSAPDKSGLPSDRFSAERTGGSVSTLTIQRTQQEDSAVYLCASSWPSGGNNNEQFFGPGTRLTVL.

Many counts were recorded for this clonotype. CDR3 loop: CASSPHIGGTGHYEQYF. The CDR3 DNA sequence: TGTGCCAGCAGCCCCCATATTGGTGGGACAGGGCACTACGAGCAGTACTTC. The chain has TRBV6-6 and TRBJ2-7, with 9 bases fitting TRBD1. Trimming at V came to 6 bases and at J to 3 bases, leaving 15 bases not matched to a gene. This CDR3 region has 17 residues. CDR1 and CDR2 from the germline V gene are MNHNY and SVGAGI (reference sequence).

The chain is built from TRBV19 and TRBJ2-3; no definite D call. The length of the CDR3 is 11 residues. Trimming shortened V by 9 bases and J by 5 bases, and 9 bases separated the two germline ends. CDR1 and CDR2 (germline): LNHDA, SQIVND (reference sequence). The CDR3 loop reads CASADGDTQYF. CDR3 in DNA: TGTGCCAGCGCGGACGGAGATACGCAGTATTTT. Supplemented by reference TRBV19 and TRBJ2-3, the full variable domain reads DGGITQSPKYLFRKEGQNVTLSCEQNLNHDAMYWYRQDPGQGLRLIYYSQIVNDFQKGDIAEGYSVSREKKESFPLTVTSAQKNPTAFYLCASADGDTQYFGPGTRLTVL.

V gene TRBV29-1 combines with J gene TRBJ2-3; 8 nucleotides agree with TRBD1. CDR1 is SQVTM, CDR2 ANQGSEA, per germline. Germline trimming cut 8 bases from V and 3 bases from J; bases unmatched to any gene: 10. This CDR3 has 14 residues. The CDR3 nucleotides are TGCAGCCTCTACCGGGACAGGACAACAGATACGCAGTATTTT. Translating gives CSLYRDRTTDTQYF.

This chain joins TRBV28 and TRBJ2-4; D is unresolved. V lost 6 bases and J 2 bases, leaving 17 bases between the germline ends. In germline, CDR1 is MDHEN, CDR2 SYDVKM. This CDR3 has 16 amino acids. The chain's CDR3 is CASSPLGVGTKNIQYF. The CDR3 DNA reads as TGTGCCAGCAGCCCCCTTGGGGTCGGAACCAAAAACATTCAGTACTTC.

This clonotype came up a few times. The gene calls are TRBV20-1 and TRBJ2-3; the D gene is possibly TRBD2 (7 bases). Trimming removed 6 bases at V and 11 bases at J, with 18 bases between. The V gene's germline CDR1 is DFQATT and CDR2 SNEGSKA (reference sequence). The length of the CDR3 is 12 residues. CDR3 nucleotides: TGCAGTGCCTCCTGGGGGGGCTTACAGCAGTATTTT. The encoded protein is CSASWGGLQQYF.

The chain joins TRBV20-1 to TRBJ1-2; no firm D call. Trimming pared 5 bases from V and 3 bases from J, leaving 13 bases between. This CDR3 region has 13 residues. Germline values: CDR1 DFQATT, CDR2 SNEGSKA (reference sequence). CDR3 coding DNA: TGCAGTGCTCCACGAGAGAGGGACTATGGCTACACCTTC. As protein: CSAPRERDYGYTF.

This clonotype was seen many times. Here the CDR3 reads CASSPGTSGTKNIQYF. The CDR3 DNA reads TGCGCCAGCAGCCCAGGGACTAGCGGGACCAAAAACATTCAGTACTTC. The chain combines TRBV5-1 with TRBJ2-4; TRBD2 matches 13 bases. With V trimmed by 4 bases and J by 2 bases, 3 bases remained unmatched. Germline V gene data show CDR1 as SGHRS and CDR2 as YFSETQ. This CDR3 has 16 amino acids.

The V call is TRBV11-2, the J call TRBJ2-1, with 13 nucleotides matching TRBD2. The trim removed 5 bases at V and 5 bases at J, leaving 9 bases unmatched. The CDR3 totals 17 residues. CDR1 is SGHAT, CDR2 FQNNGV, per germline. This CDR3 is CASSLWTSGGFNNEQFF. DNA for the CDR3: TGTGCCAGCAGCCTCTGGACTAGCGGGGGATTTAACAATGAGCAGTTCTTC. Full variable domain (missing parts from reference TRBV11-2 and TRBJ2-1): EAGVAQSPRYKIIEKRQSVAFWCNPISGHATLYWYQQILGQGPKLLIQFQNNGVVDDSQLPKDRFSAERLKGVDSTLKIQPAKLEDSAVYLCASSLWTSGGFNNEQFFGPGTRLTVL.